These 22 T cell receptor beta chains came from one sample sequenced in a study of blood T cell repertoires in COVID-19. TCRdb keeps only in-frame clones here, not all; method: immunoSEQ multiplex PCR. Of some 270,000 clones in the sample, under 90% were seen once. The sequenced sample was PBMCs or T cells enriched from blood (not recorded which). The receptors shown here come from a woman aged 40 to 49 who had recovered from COVID-19.

This sequence joins TRBV6-6 and TRBJ1-1; perhaps TRBD1 as D (5 bases). V lost 6 bases, J lost 4 bases, and 12 bases lay in between. The CDR3 consists of 13 residues. CDR1 and CDR2 from the germline V gene are MNHNY and SVGAGI (reference sequence). CDR3 in amino acids: CASSGGGSTEAFF. CDR3 nucleotides: TGTGCCAGCAGCGGGGGGGGGAGCACTGAAGCTTTCTTT.

The chain links TRBV18 to TRBJ2-7, with TRBD1 matching over 7 bases. V shed 2 bases, J shed 0 bases, and the junction held 4 bases outside the gene matches. Germline V gives CDR1 KGHSH, CDR2 LQKENI. The CDR3 is made up of 15 amino acids. CDR3 in amino acids: CASSPSGTVSYEQYF. The CDR3 nucleotides are TGTGCCAGCTCACCATCCGGGACAGTCTCCTACGAGCAGTACTTC.

The chain has TRBV18 and TRBJ1-6; 7 bases align to TRBD1. The V gene's germline CDR1 is KGHSH and CDR2 LQKENI. The length of the CDR3 is 14 residues. Trimming took 5 bases from V and 8 from J; bases not matched to a gene: 6. In DNA form, the CDR3 reads TGTGCCAGCTCATTTACAGGGGCGGATTCACCCCTCCACTTT. It translates to CASSFTGADSPLHF.

The chain recombines TRBV2 with TRBJ1-1, with D tentatively TRBD1 (5 bases). Trimming removed 7 bases at V and 3 bases at J, with 15 bases between. The germline gives CDR1 SNHLY, CDR2 FYNNEI. The CDR3 runs to 14 residues. CDR3 bases: TGTGCCAGCAAGGGTGATGGGGGGGACACTGAAGCTTTCTTT. This encodes CASKGDGGDTEAFF. Full variable domain (rest looked up from reference TRBV2 and TRBJ1-1): EPEVTQTPSHQVTQMGQEVILRCVPISNHLYFYWYRQILGQKVEFLVSFYNNEISEKSEIFDDQFSVERPDGSNFTLKIRSTKLEDSAMYFCASKGDGGDTEAFFGQGTRLTVV.

The V and J genes are TRBV18 and TRBJ1-2; a weak D match, TRBD1 (6 bases). The CDR3 is 13 amino acids. V was cut by 4 bases and J by 7 bases, with 13 bases left in between. Germline V gene lookup returns CDR1 KGHSH and CDR2 LQKENI. The CDR3 here is CASSQGEGSGYTF. The CDR3 coding sequence is TGTGCCAGCTCACAGGGGGAAGGAAGTGGCTACACCTTC.

The chain carries TRBV9 and TRBJ2-7; 7 bases are a match to TRBD2. Per germline, CDR1 SGDLS and CDR2 YYNGEE. The CDR3 is 17 residues long. V dropped 3 bases and J dropped 2; count of bases not matched to a gene: 14. The CDR3: CASSASLSSGFTYEQYF. The CDR3 DNA reads as TGTGCCAGCAGCGCCTCCCTGTCTAGCGGCTTTACCTACGAGCAGTACTTC.

The count of this clone is one. This sample also contains other DNA sequences that code for the same CDR3. V and J are TRBV30 and TRBJ1-1, with D hard to call. V lost 0 bases and J 1 base, leaving 6 bases between the germline ends. CDR1 and CDR2 from the germline V gene are GTSNPN and SVGIG (reference sequence). The CDR3 runs to 13 residues. The CDR3 sequence: CAWSVNRNTEAFF. The CDR3, as DNA: TGTGCCTGGAGTGTAAACAGGAACACTGAAGCTTTCTTT.

V usage is TRBV18 and J usage is TRBJ1-1; D uncertain. The CDR3 has 13 amino acids. V lost 2 bases to trimming and J lost 4 bases, with 8 bases between them. Germline CDR1 and CDR2: KGHSH and LQKENI. CDR3 in amino acids: CASSPSGATEAFF. For the CDR3, the DNA is TGTGCCAGCTCACCATCGGGAGCCACTGAAGCTTTCTTT.

V gene TRBV5-4 combines with J gene TRBJ1-6; no firm D call. The length of the CDR3 is 14 residues. V was pared by 1 base and J by 3 bases, with 5 bases between. Germline V lookup: CDR1 SGHNT, CDR2 YYREEE (reference sequence). CDR3 nucleotides: TGTGCCAGCAGCTTGAACAACTATAATTCACCCCTCCACTTT. It translates to CASSLNNYNSPLHF.

The chain recombines TRBV5-4 with TRBJ2-3, with D maybe TRBD2 (5 bases). There are 15 residues in the CDR3. V lost 3 bases and J 4 bases, leaving 15 bases between the germline ends. CDR1 is SGHNT, CDR2 YYREEE, per germline (reference sequence). The CDR3 DNA reads as TGTGCCAGCAGCTATAGTTACGGAGGACCAGATACGCAGTATTTT. Amino acid sequence: CASSYSYGGPDTQYF. Full variable domain (rest looked up from reference TRBV5-4 and TRBJ2-3): ETGVTQSPTHLIKTRGQQVTLRCSSQSGHNTVSWYQQALGQGPQFIFQYYREEENGRGNFPPRFSGLQFPNYSSELNVNALELDDSALYLCASSYSYGGPDTQYFGPGTRLTVL.

The chain employs TRBV27 and TRBJ1-2, with 7 bases lining up with TRBD1. Germline CDR1 reads MNHEY; CDR2 reads SMNVEV (reference sequence). The CDR3 length is 14 residues. Unmatched junction bases numbered 8, after V lost 5 bases and J lost 5 bases. The CDR3 protein is CASSNGQVLYGYTF. The CDR3, as DNA: TGTGCCAGCAGTAACGGACAGGTCCTTTATGGCTACACCTTC.

The chain links TRBV4-2 to TRBJ1-6, with 9 bases lining up with TRBD1. There are 17 residues in the CDR3. Germline loops: CDR1 LGHNA, CDR2 YNFKEQ. The J segment lost 0 bases and the V segment lost 3 bases, leaving 3 bases of the junction unmatched. CDR3 sequence reads: CASSQRQGGSYNSPLHF. CDR3 in DNA: TGTGCCAGCAGCCAGAGACAGGGGGGCTCCTATAATTCACCCCTCCACTTT.

The J gene is TRBJ2-7, the V gene TRBV7-2; 8 bases are shared with TRBD2. The CDR3 runs 16 residues. Germline V gives CDR1 SGHTA, CDR2 FQGNSA. Losses at the gene ends were 3 bases for V and 5 bases for J; bases not matched to a gene: 12. In nucleotides, the CDR3 is TGTGCCAGCAGCTTTTCCGCAGGGACTAGAGGTAACGAGCAGTACTTC. This codes for CASSFSAGTRGNEQYF.

This chain joins TRBV29-1 and TRBJ1-1; tentatively, D is TRBD1 (5 bases). This CDR3 region has 13 residues. The germline gives CDR1 SQVTM, CDR2 ANQGSEA. Trimming stripped 2 bases from V and 5 bases from J, with 12 bases between. CDR3 nucleotides: TGCAGCGTTGAAACTTTGGCAGGGACTGAAGCTTTCTTT. It encodes CSVETLAGTEAFF.

The gene calls are TRBV5-8 and TRBJ1-4; D is uncertain. The length of the CDR3 is 17 residues. CDR1 is SGHTS and CDR2 is YDEGEE in the germline V gene. Trimming removed 4 bases from V and 0 bases from J, with 16 bases in between. The CDR3 sequence: CASSQPREGATNEKLFF. CDR3 DNA: TGTGCCAGCAGCCAACCCCGAGAGGGAGCAACTAATGAAAAACTGTTTTTT. Combining the CDR3 with reference TRBV5-8 and TRBJ1-4 gives the whole variable domain EAGVTQSPTHLIKTRGQQATLRCSPISGHTSVYWYQQALGLGLQFLLWYDEGEERNRGNFPPRFSGRQFPNYSSELNVNALELEDSALYLCASSQPREGATNEKLFFGSGTQLSVL.

The chain couples TRBV3-1 (or the pseudogene TRBV3-2) to TRBJ2-2; 11 nucleotides match TRBD2. CDR3 length: 16 amino acids. The germline gives CDR1 LGHDT, CDR2 YNNKEL (reference sequence). V shed 5 bases, J shed 1 base, and the junction held 3 bases outside the gene matches. CDR3 amino acids: CASSSLAGGNTGELFF. The DNA for the CDR3 is TGTGCCAGCAGCTCTCTAGCGGGGGGGAACACCGGGGAGCTGTTTTTT.

The table lists this clone with a few counts. The chain is built from TRBV29-1 and TRBJ1-2; 12 positions agree with TRBD1. From germline, CDR1 is SQVTM and CDR2 ANQGSEA. The CDR3 runs to 14 residues. V shed 0 bases, J shed 7 bases, and the junction held 3 bases outside the gene matches. CDR3 amino acids: CSVEEGTGGVGYTF. CDR3 coding DNA: TGCAGCGTTGAAGAGGGGACAGGGGGCGTTGGCTACACCTTC.

CDR3 region: CASSFSAGTSYEQYF. Written as DNA, the CDR3 is TGCGCCAGCAGCTTTTCAGCGGGGACTTCCTACGAGCAGTACTTC. The rearrangement joins TRBV5-1 to TRBJ2-7; 7 positions match TRBD2. V lost 2 bases to trimming and J lost 1 base; unmatched junction nucleotides: 6. CDR3 length equals 15 residues. CDR1 is SGHRS, CDR2 YFSETQ, per germline.

The chain couples TRBV28 to TRBJ1-2; D gene ambiguous. The CDR3 length is 13 residues. The germline gives CDR1 MDHEN, CDR2 SYDVKM. Trimming shortened V by 5 bases and J by 7 bases, and 14 bases separated the two germline ends. The CDR3 bases are TGTGCCAGCAGTGCCCAGAGTACTATTGGCTACACCTTC. This sequence encodes CASSAQSTIGYTF.

The rearrangement links TRBV6-6 to TRBJ1-2; 7 nucleotides agree with TRBD1. The ends lost 6 bases at V and 4 bases at J; junction bases unmatched: 11. There are 15 residues in the CDR3. The germline V gene has CDR1 MNHNY and CDR2 SVGAGI (reference sequence). The CDR3, as DNA: TGTGCCAGCAGCTTGGACAGGTACCTTATCTATGGCTACACCTTC. Its translation: CASSLDRYLIYGYTF.

The chain uses TRBV27 and TRBJ1-1; D is unresolved. The V end was cut by 3 bases, the J end by 5 bases, with 13 bases between. CDR1 and CDR2 from the germline V gene are MNHEY and SMNVEV (reference sequence). This CDR3 has 14 residues. CDR3 nucleotides: TGTGCCAGCAGTTTTAGGGAGGGAAGTACTGAAGCTTTCTTT. Amino acids: CASSFREGSTEAFF.

V and J are TRBV9 and TRBJ1-1, with D possibly being TRBD1 (6 bases). The germline V gene encodes CDR1 SGDLS and CDR2 YYNGEE. V shed 4 bases and J shed 1 base, with 17 bases lying between them. CDR3 size: 16 residues. The CDR3 loop reads CASSSPRGQGNTEAFF. The DNA for the CDR3 is TGTGCCAGCAGCTCTCCGCGGGGGCAGGGGAACACTGAAGCTTTCTTT.